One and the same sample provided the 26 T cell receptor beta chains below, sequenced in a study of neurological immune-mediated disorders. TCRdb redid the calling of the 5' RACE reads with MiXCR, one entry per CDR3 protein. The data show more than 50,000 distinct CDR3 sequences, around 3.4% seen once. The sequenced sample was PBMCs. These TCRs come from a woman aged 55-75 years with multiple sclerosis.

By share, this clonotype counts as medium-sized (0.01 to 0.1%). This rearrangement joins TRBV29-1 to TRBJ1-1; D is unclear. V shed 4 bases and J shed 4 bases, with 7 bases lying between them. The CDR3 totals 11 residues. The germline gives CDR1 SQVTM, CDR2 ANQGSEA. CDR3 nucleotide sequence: TGCAGCGTTGGGGGTATCACTGAAGCTTTCTTT. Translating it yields CSVGGITEAFF.

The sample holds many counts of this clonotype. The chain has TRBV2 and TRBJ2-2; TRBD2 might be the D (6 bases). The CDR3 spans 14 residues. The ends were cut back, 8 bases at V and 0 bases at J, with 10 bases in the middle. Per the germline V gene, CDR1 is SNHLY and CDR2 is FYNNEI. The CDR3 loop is CASRRVTNTGELFF. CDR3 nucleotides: TGTGCCAGCCGGAGGGTTACGAACACCGGGGAGCTGTTTTTT. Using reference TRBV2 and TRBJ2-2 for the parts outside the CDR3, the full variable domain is EPEVTQTPSHQVTQMGQEVILRCVPISNHLYFYWYRQILGQKVEFLVSFYNNEISEKSEIFDDQFSVERPDGSNFTLKIRSTKLEDSAMYFCASRRVTNTGELFFGEGSRLTVL.

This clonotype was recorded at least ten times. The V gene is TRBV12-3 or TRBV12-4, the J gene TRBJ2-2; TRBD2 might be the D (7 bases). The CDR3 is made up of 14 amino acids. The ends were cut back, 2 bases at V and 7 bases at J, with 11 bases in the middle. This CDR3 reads CASSLRGAGGELFF. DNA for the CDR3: TGTGCCAGCAGTTTACGGGGGGCCGGCGGGGAGCTGTTTTTT.

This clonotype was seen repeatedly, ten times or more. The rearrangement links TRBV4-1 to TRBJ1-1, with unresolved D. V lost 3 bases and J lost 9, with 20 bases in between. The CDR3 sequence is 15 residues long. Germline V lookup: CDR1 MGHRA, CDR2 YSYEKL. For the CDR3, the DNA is TGCGCCAGCAGCCAGTACACTGTTCCCTCGTATAAAGCTTTCTTT. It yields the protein CASSQYTVPSYKAFF.

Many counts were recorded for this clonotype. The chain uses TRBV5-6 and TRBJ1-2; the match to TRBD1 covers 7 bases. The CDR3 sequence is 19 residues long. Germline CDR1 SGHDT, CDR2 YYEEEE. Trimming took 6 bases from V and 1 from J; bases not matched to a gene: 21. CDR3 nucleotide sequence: TGTGCCAGCAATCGGGAGAGTTGGGGCGGGGACAGAATTAACTATGGCTACACCTTC. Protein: CASNRESWGGDRINYGYTF.

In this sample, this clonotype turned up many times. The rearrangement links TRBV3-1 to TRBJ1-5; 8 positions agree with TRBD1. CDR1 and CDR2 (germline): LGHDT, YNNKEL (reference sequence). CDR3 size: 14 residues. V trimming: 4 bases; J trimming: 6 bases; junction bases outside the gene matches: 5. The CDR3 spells CASSLTGGTQPQHF. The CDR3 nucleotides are TGTGCCAGCAGCCTTACAGGGGGAACTCAGCCCCAGCATTTT.

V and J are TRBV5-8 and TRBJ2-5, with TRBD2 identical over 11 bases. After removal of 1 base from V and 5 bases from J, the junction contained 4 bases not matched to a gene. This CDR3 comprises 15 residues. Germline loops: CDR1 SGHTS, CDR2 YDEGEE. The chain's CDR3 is CASSLSLAGAETQYF. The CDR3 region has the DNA TGTGCCAGCAGCTTGTCACTAGCGGGAGCGGAGACCCAGTACTTC.

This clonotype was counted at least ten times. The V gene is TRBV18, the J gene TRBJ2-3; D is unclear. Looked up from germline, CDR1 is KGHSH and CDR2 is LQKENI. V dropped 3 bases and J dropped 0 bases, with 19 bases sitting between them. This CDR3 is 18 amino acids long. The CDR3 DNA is TGTGCCAGCTCACCTCTGGTTATGGCGAGCAAGAGCACAGATACGCAGTATTTT. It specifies CASSPLVMASKSTDTQYF. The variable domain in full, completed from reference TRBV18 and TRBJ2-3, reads NAGVMQNPRHLVRRRGQEARLRCSPMKGHSHVYWYRQLPEEGLKFMVYLQKENIIDESGMPKERFSAEFPKEGPSILRIQQVVRGDSAAYFCASSPLVMASKSTDTQYFGPGTRLTVL.

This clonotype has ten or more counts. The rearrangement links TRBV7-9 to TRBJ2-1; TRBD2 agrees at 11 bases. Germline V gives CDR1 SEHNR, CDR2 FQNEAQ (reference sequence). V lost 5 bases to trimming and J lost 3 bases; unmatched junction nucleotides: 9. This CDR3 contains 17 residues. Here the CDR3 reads CASSLGLAGGLYNEQFF. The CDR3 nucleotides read TGTGCCAGCAGCCTAGGGCTAGCGGGAGGCCTCTACAATGAGCAGTTCTTC.

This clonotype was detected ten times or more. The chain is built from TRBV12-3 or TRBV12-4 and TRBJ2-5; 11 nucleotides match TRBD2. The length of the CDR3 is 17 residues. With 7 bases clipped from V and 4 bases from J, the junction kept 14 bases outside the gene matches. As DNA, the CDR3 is TGTGCCAGCACCCCTCGCTTACTAGCGGGAGCTATAGAGACCCAGTACTTC. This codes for CASTPRLLAGAIETQYF.

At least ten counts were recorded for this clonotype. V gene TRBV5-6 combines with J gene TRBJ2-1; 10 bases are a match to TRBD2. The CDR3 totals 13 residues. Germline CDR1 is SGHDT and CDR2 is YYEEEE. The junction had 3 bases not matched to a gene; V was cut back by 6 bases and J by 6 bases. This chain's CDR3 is CASNSGGRNEQFF. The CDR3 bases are TGTGCCAGCAATAGCGGGGGGCGCAATGAGCAGTTCTTC.

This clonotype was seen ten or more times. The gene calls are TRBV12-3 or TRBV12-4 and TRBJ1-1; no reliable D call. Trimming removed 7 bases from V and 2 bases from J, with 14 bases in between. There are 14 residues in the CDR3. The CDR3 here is CASTPSGYNTEAFF. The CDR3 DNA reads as TGTGCCAGCACCCCGAGCGGGTATAACACTGAAGCTTTCTTT.

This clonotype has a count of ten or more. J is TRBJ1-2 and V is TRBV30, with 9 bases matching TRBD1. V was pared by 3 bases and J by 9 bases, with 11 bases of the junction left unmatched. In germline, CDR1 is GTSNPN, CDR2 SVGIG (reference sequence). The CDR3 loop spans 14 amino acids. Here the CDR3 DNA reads TGTGCCTGGAGACCCCCTCCGGGACAGGGTAGCTACACCTTC. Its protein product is CAWRPPPGQGSYTF.

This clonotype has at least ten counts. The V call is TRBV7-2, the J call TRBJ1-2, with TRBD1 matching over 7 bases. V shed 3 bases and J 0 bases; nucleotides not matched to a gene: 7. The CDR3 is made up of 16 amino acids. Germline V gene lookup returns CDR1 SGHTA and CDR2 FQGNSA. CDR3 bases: TGTGCCAGCAGCTTCCAAAGGACAGGACCTAACTATGGCTACACCTTC. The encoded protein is CASSFQRTGPNYGYTF.

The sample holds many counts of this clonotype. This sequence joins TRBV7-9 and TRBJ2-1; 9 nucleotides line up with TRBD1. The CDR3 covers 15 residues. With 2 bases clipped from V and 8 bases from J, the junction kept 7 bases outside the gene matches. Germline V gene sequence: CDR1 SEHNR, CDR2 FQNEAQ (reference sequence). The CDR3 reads CASSLRTGVFYEQFF. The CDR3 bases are TGTGCCAGCAGCTTAAGGACAGGGGTTTTCTATGAGCAGTTCTTC.

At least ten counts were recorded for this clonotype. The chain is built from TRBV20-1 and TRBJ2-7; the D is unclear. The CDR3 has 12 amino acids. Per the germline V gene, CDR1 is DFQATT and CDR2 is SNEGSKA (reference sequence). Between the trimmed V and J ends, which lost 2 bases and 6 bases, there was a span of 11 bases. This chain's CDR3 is CSARRSRGEQYF. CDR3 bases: TGCAGTGCTAGACGATCCCGCGGCGAGCAGTACTTC.

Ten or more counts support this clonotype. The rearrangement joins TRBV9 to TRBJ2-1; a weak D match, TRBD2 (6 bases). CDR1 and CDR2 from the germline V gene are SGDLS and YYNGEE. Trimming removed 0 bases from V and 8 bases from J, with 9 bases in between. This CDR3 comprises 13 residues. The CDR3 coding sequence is TGTGCCAGCAGCGTAGTGCCGGGGGATGAGCAGTTCTTC. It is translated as CASSVVPGDEQFF.

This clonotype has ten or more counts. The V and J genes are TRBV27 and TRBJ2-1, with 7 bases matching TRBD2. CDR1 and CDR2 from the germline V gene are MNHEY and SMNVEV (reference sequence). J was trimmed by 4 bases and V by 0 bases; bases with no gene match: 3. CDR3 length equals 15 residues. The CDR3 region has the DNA TGTGCCAGCAGTTTATCGATGGGACTATACAATGAGCAGTTCTTC. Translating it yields CASSLSMGLYNEQFF.

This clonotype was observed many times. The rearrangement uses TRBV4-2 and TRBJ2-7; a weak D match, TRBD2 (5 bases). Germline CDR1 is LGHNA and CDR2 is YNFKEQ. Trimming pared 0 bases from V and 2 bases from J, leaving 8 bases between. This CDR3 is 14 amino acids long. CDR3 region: CASSQDSGAYEQYF. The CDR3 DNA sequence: TGTGCCAGCAGCCAAGATTCCGGGGCCTACGAGCAGTACTTC.

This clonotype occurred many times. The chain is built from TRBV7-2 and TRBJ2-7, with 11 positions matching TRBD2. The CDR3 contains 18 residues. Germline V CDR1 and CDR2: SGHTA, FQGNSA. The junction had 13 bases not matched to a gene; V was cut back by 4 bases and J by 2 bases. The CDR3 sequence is CASSYPPYGTSGTYEQYF. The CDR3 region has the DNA TGTGCCAGCAGCTATCCCCCTTACGGGACTAGCGGAACCTACGAGCAGTACTTC.

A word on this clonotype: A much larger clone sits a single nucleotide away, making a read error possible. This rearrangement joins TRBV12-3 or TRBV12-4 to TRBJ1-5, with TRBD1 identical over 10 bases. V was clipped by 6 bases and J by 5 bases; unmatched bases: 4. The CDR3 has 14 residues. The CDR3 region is CASSQDRGDQPQHF. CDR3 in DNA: TGTGCCAGCAGCCAGGACAGGGGGGATCAGCCCCAGCATTTT.

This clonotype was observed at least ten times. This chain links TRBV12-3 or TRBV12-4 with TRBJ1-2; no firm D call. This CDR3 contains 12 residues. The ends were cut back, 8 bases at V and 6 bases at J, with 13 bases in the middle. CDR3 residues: CASSTGGNGYTF. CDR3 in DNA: TGTGCCAGCTCGACCGGAGGAAATGGCTACACCTTC.

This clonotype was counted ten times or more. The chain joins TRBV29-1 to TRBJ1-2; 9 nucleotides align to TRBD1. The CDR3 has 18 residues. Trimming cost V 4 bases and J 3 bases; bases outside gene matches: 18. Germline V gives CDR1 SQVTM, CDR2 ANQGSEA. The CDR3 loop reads CSVVVFRQGDPLYYGYTF. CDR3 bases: TGCAGCGTTGTTGTTTTTCGACAGGGGGATCCCCTCTACTATGGCTACACCTTC.

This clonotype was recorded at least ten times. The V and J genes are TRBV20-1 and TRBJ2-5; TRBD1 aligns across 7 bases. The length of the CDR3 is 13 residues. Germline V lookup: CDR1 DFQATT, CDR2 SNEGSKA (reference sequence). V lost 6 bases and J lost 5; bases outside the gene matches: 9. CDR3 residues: CSAPGQLAETQYF. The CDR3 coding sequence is TGCAGTGCCCCGGGACAGCTGGCGGAGACCCAGTACTTC.

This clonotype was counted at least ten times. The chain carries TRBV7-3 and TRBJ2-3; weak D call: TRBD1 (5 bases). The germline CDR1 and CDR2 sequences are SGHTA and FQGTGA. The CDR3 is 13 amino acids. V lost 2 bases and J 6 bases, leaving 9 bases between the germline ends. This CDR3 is CASSLGAGDTQYF. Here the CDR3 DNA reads TGTGCCAGCAGCTTAGGGGCTGGGGATACGCAGTATTTT.

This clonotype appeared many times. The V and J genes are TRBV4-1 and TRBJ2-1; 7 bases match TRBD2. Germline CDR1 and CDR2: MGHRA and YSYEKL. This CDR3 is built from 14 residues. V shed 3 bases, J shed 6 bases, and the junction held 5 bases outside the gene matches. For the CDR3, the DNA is TGCGCCAGCAGCCATAGCGGGCGTAGCAATGAGCAGTTCTTC. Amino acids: CASSHSGRSNEQFF.